The source of this TCR beta chain is a study of T cell responses to AZD1222 COVID-19 vaccine. Produced via immunoSEQ multiplex PCR; TCRdb's table is partial and in-frame only. The sample carries 150,000 to 200,000 clones, approximately 91% recorded once. Study-wide findings and caveats: Vaccination with two AZD1222 doses was followed by a rise in Spike-specific TCR breadth and depth. A mostly white British donor set with more females was recruited, and clonal diversity was possibly underestimated.

Germline-derived CDR1 and CDR2 are SGDLS and YYNGEE. The germline V and J ends were trimmed by 3 bases and 12 bases, with 16 bases remaining between them. The CDR3 consists of 14 residues. Points on this clone: Antigen specificity is unknown.

This TCR was sampled from an adult in good health. The material was peripheral blood, obtained on day 0 of AZD1222 vaccination. The chain has TRBV9 and TRBJ1-6; TRBD1 is a possible D gene (6 bases). The CDR3 loop reads CASSEGGGYRPLHF. The CDR3 coding sequence is TGTGCCAGCAGCGAGGGGGGTGGGTACCGACCCCTCCACTTT.